Shown below are 30 T cell receptor beta chains from a single sample sequenced in a study of T-cell reconstitution after alpha-beta-depleted transplantation in children. Whole-study results and caveats: Reported findings indicate that, about two months after transplant, alpha-beta T cells came from several hundred expanded clones, which were derived from non-depleted graft cells.

Unique molecular identifiers were incorporated when the TCRbeta library was constructed. TCRdb used MiXCR to reprocess the PCR reads, holding one entry per CDR3 protein. The repertoire has approximately 34,000 distinct CDR3 sequences, around 6.6% of them found once; the top ten carry 20% to 30%. Their antigens remain unidentified. Sequenced here: peripheral blood, sampled 60 days after TCRalphabeta/CD19-depleted stem cell transplant. The receptors originated from a child younger than two who had a stem cell transplant for acute myeloid leukemia, so the T cells may come from the graft donor.

This clonotype occurred many times. The chain couples TRBV7-8 to TRBJ2-7; maybe TRBD1 (6 bases). CDR1 and CDR2 (germline): SGHVS, FQNEAQ. Trimming pared 5 bases from V and 0 bases from J, leaving 14 bases between. This CDR3 is 15 amino acids long. In DNA, the CDR3 is TGTGCCAGCAGCCCTTACAGGGCCCGCTCCTACGAGCAGTACTTC. Residues: CASSPYRARSYEQYF.

Details on this clonotype: One end of the junction is discordant with germline, which a read error may explain. The chain carries TRBV7-4 and TRBJ2-1; D may be TRBD1 or TRBD2 (6 bases each). The germline gives CDR1 SGHVT, CDR2 SQSDAQ. The CDR3 length is 18 residues. The chain's CDR3 is CTSSPGALPRALVNEQFF. CDR3 DNA sequence: TGTACCAGCAGCCCGGGGGCCCTTCCTAGAGCCTTAGTCAATGAGCAGTTCTTC.

This clonotype was found many times. The V call is TRBV12-3 or TRBV12-4, the J call TRBJ2-7, with D unresolved. Trimming removed 4 bases from V and 2 bases from J, with 9 bases in between. This CDR3 has 13 amino acids. The CDR3 nucleotides are TGTGCCAGCAGTTCCGGACGAACCTACGAGCAGTACTTC. Translating it yields CASSSGRTYEQYF.

The gene calls are TRBV7-9 and TRBJ2-7; 8 bases line up with TRBD1. Germline V gives CDR1 SEHNR, CDR2 FQNEAQ (reference sequence). The CDR3 has 13 amino acids. Unmatched junction bases numbered 1, after V lost 4 bases and J lost 2 bases. The CDR3 here is CASSSQGAYEQYF. CDR3 in DNA: TGTGCCAGCAGCTCACAGGGGGCCTACGAGCAGTACTTC.

Ten or more counts support this clonotype. The chain uses TRBV7-2 and TRBJ2-7; 16 nucleotides line up with TRBD2. The CDR3 runs to 16 residues. V lost 8 bases, J lost 3 bases, and 7 bases stayed unmatched. Germline assignment: CDR1 SGHTA and CDR2 FQGNSA. The CDR3: CASQGLAGGPGYEQYF. As DNA, the CDR3 is TGTGCCAGCCAGGGACTAGCGGGAGGGCCCGGCTACGAGCAGTACTTC. Full variable domain (missing parts from reference TRBV7-2 and TRBJ2-7): GAGVSQSPSNKVTEKGKDVELRCDPISGHTALYWYRQSLGQGLEFLIYFQGNSAPDKSGLPSDRFSAERTGGSVSTLTIQRTQQEDSAVYLCASQGLAGGPGYEQYFGPGTRLTVT.

This clonotype occurred many times. V and J are TRBV14 and TRBJ2-4; 9 bases map to TRBD1. Germline CDR1 and CDR2: SGHDN and FVKESK. With 3 bases clipped from V and 3 bases from J, the junction kept 9 bases outside the gene matches. The CDR3 consists of 17 residues. This CDR3 reads CASSHSIRDRVKNIQYF. The CDR3 nucleotides read TGTGCCAGCAGCCATAGCATCCGGGACAGGGTCAAAAACATTCAGTACTTC.

The sample holds one count of this clonotype. This chain connects TRBV10-3 to TRBJ2-3; 8 positions match TRBD1. The germline CDR1 and CDR2 sequences are ENHRY and SYGVKD. Unmatched junction bases numbered 8, after V lost 4 bases and J lost 8 bases. The CDR3 contains 14 residues. The CDR3 region has the DNA TGTGCCATCAGTGGGACAGGGAACCTGGGTACGCAGTATTTT. It codes for CAISGTGNLGTQYF.

In this sample, this clonotype turned up many times. The chain couples TRBV28 to TRBJ2-7, with D possibly being TRBD2 (5 bases). Germline assignment: CDR1 MDHEN and CDR2 SYDVKM. V lost 3 bases and J 3 bases, leaving 18 bases between the germline ends. This CDR3 has 16 amino acids. The CDR3 sequence is CASSFSGGLWDYEQYF. CDR3 in DNA: TGTGCCAGCAGTTTTTCGGGCGGGCTCTGGGACTACGAGCAGTACTTC.

This clonotype has ten or more counts. The CDR3 nucleotides are TGCGCCAGCAGGGCGGGACAGCGTGTAAACACTGAAGCTTTCTTT. Translating it yields CASRAGQRVNTEAFF. This chain uses TRBV5-1 with TRBJ1-1; TRBD1 agrees at 7 bases. Germline V gene data show CDR1 as SGHRS and CDR2 as YFSETQ. Losses at the gene ends were 5 bases for V and 2 bases for J; bases not matched to a gene: 9. The CDR3 is 15 amino acids. The full variable domain, completed using reference TRBV5-1 and TRBJ1-1, is KAGVTQTPRYLIKTRGQQVTLSCSPISGHRSVSWYQQTPGQGLQFLFEYFSETQRNKGNFPGRFSGRQFSNSRSEMNVSTLELGDSALYLCASRAGQRVNTEAFFGQGTRLTVV.

This clonotype was seen many times. V and J are TRBV7-9 and TRBJ2-1; the D gene is possibly TRBD2 (5 bases). V shed 6 bases and J shed 2 bases, with 14 bases lying between them. Germline V CDR1 and CDR2: SEHNR, FQNEAQ (reference sequence). The CDR3 contains 15 residues. The CDR3 loop reads CASRPPAVTYNEQFF. DNA for the CDR3: TGTGCCAGCAGGCCTCCAGCGGTCACCTACAATGAGCAGTTCTTC.

This clonotype occurred many times. This chain's CDR3 is CASSLGQGAYTEAFF. In nucleotides, the CDR3 is TGTGCCAGCAGCTTAGGACAGGGGGCCTACACTGAAGCTTTCTTT. The rearrangement links TRBV7-8 to TRBJ1-1; 10 bases map to TRBD1. The germline V gene has CDR1 SGHVS and CDR2 FQNEAQ. This CDR3 is built from 15 residues. V trimming: 1 base; J trimming: 3 bases; junction bases outside the gene matches: 2.

This clonotype was recorded at least ten times. The rearrangement links TRBV28 to TRBJ1-4; D is uncertain. The CDR3 has 10 amino acids. The V and J ends lost 8 bases and 8 bases respectively, with 6 bases between them. Looked up from germline, CDR1 is MDHEN and CDR2 is SYDVKM. In DNA form, the CDR3 reads TGTGCCAGCGGGGAAGAAAAACTGTTTTTT. As protein: CASGEEKLFF.

This clonotype appeared many times. V gene TRBV29-1 combines with J gene TRBJ1-2; D remains ambiguous. This CDR3 spans 12 amino acids. The V gene's germline CDR1 is SQVTM and CDR2 ANQGSEA. The V end lost 5 bases, the J end lost 8 bases, and 15 bases lay between the germline ends. The CDR3 sequence is CSVPEVTRGYTF. CDR3 bases: TGCAGCGTTCCGGAGGTTACTAGGGGCTACACCTTC.

This clonotype showed up many times. The rearrangement joins TRBV27 to TRBJ2-3, with D perhaps matching TRBD1 (6 bases). The CDR3 extends over 16 amino acids. Germline lookup yields CDR1 MNHEY and CDR2 SMNVEV (reference sequence). With 1 base removed from V and 5 bases from J, the gap between germline ends came to 16 bases. Here the CDR3 DNA reads TGTGCCAGCAGTTTATTGGGGGCCCTTGACATAGATACGCAGTATTTT. Amino acid sequence: CASSLLGALDIDTQYF.

This clonotype was seen ten or more times. The chain links TRBV20-1 to TRBJ1-5, with D tentatively TRBD1 (5 bases). The germline V and J ends were trimmed by 1 base and 1 base, with 5 bases remaining between them. CDR3 size: 13 residues. CDR1 is DFQATT, CDR2 SNEGSKA, per germline (reference sequence). This CDR3 is CSARGGSNQPQHF. In nucleotides, the CDR3 is TGCAGTGCTAGAGGGGGGAGCAATCAGCCCCAGCATTTT.

This clonotype was seen ten or more times. The CDR3 region is CASSQDRGEKLFF. CDR3 bases: TGTGCCAGCAGTCAGGACAGAGGCGAAAAACTGTTTTTT. This chain joins TRBV28 and TRBJ1-4; a possible D gene is TRBD1 (6 bases). CDR3 length: 13 residues. Germline V gene lookup returns CDR1 MDHEN and CDR2 SYDVKM. The V end lost 5 bases, the J end lost 8 bases, and 12 bases lay between the germline ends.

This clonotype was counted many times. V is TRBV28 and J is TRBJ1-6; D ambiguous. This CDR3 region has 14 residues. Germline V CDR1 and CDR2: MDHEN, SYDVKM. V was cut by 6 bases and J by 3 bases, with 9 bases left in between. In DNA form, the CDR3 reads TGTGCCAGCAGGGACGGTATCTATAATTCACCCCTCCACTTT. This codes for CASRDGIYNSPLHF.

This clonotype occurred many times. CDR3 amino acids: CSVVGQGAGSEAFF. For the CDR3, the DNA is TGCAGCGTTGTCGGACAGGGGGCGGGGAGTGAAGCTTTCTTT. The chain has TRBV29-1 and TRBJ1-1; 11 nucleotides align to TRBD1. Unmatched junction bases numbered 8, after V lost 4 bases and J lost 7 bases. This CDR3 spans 14 amino acids. Per the germline V gene, CDR1 is SQVTM and CDR2 is ANQGSEA. The complete variable domain, with remaining parts taken from reference TRBV29-1 and TRBJ1-1, reads SAVISQKPSRDICQRGTSLTIQCQVDSQVTMMFWYRQQPGQSLTLIATANQGSEATYESGFVIDKFPISRPNLTFSTLTVSNMSPEDSSIYLCSVVGQGAGSEAFFGQGTRLTVV.

This clonotype occurred a few times. The chain has TRBV5-5 and TRBJ2-7; TRBD1 or TRBD2 may be the D gene (6 bases each). CDR3 size: 15 residues. The germline V gene has CDR1 SGHKS and CDR2 YYEKEE (reference sequence). The ends were cut back, 3 bases at V and 3 bases at J, with 16 bases in the middle. In nucleotides, the CDR3 is TGTGCCAGCAGCTCGGGACTGGGGGCCATCTACGAGCAGTACTTC. This encodes CASSSGLGAIYEQYF.

This clonotype was picked up a small number of times. This sequence joins TRBV20-1 and TRBJ1-5, with 7 bases matching TRBD1. V lost 5 bases and J lost 4; bases outside the gene matches: 8. Germline V CDR1 and CDR2: DFQATT, SNEGSKA (reference sequence). The CDR3 extends over 14 amino acids. CDR3 sequence: CSASGGTTNQPQHF. DNA of the CDR3: TGCAGTGCTTCAGGGGGTACCACAAATCAGCCCCAGCATTTT.

This clonotype was observed at least ten times. The genes are TRBV5-1 and TRBJ1-5; the match to TRBD1 covers 10 bases. Germline-derived CDR1 and CDR2 are SGHRS and YFSETQ. The J segment lost 4 bases and the V segment lost 5 bases, leaving 6 bases of the junction unmatched. The CDR3 consists of 15 residues. The CDR3 is CASSPGQGGNQPQHF. The CDR3 DNA follows: TGCGCCAGCAGTCCCGGACAGGGGGGAAATCAGCCCCAGCATTTT.

In this sample, this clonotype turned up many times. The V call is TRBV9, the J call TRBJ1-3; perhaps TRBD1 as D (5 bases). CDR3 length: 15 residues. V gave up 0 bases and J gave up 1 base, with 8 bases separating them. CDR1 and CDR2 (germline): SGDLS, YYNGEE. In DNA, the CDR3 is TGTGCCAGCAGCGTAGAAAGGGGATCTGGAAACACCATATATTTT. This translates into CASSVERGSGNTIYF.

This clonotype appeared many times. As DNA, the CDR3 is TGTGCCAGCAGCCAAGAACAGTTCAACAGGCAAGAGACCCAGTACTTC. This encodes CASSQEQFNRQETQYF. This sequence joins TRBV4-2 and TRBJ2-5; a possible D gene is TRBD1 (5 bases). V was trimmed by 0 bases and J by 2 bases, leaving 13 bases between them. CDR1 LGHNA and CDR2 YNFKEQ come from the germline V gene. The CDR3 has 16 residues.

In its sample, this clonotype was seen many times. J is TRBJ2-3 and V is TRBV12-3 or TRBV12-4; possibly TRBD2 for D (5 bases). The ends were cut back, 3 bases at V and 4 bases at J, with 11 bases in the middle. The CDR3 spans 14 residues. For the CDR3, the DNA is TGTGCCAGCAGTTTGCGTCCGCGGGCAGATACGCAGTATTTT. Protein product: CASSLRPRADTQYF.

Many counts were recorded for this clonotype. The CDR3 DNA follows: TGTGCCACCAGCAGGGAAACCGGGGAGCTGTTTTTT. This translates into CATSRETGELFF. The chain combines TRBV15 with TRBJ2-2; D gene ambiguous. V was pared by 3 bases and J by 5 bases, with 4 bases between. The CDR3 sequence is 12 residues long. In germline, CDR1 is LNHNV, CDR2 YYDKDF (reference sequence).

This clonotype has at least ten counts. The gene calls are TRBV11-3 and TRBJ2-1; either TRBD1 or TRBD2 may supply D (5 bases each). Trimming shortened V by 1 base and J by 12 bases, and 13 bases separated the two germline ends. The CDR3 extends over 13 amino acids. CDR1 is SGHNT and CDR2 is YENEEA in the germline V gene. The CDR3 DNA reads TGTGCCAGCAGCTTAGGAGGGGCTTCCGTGCAGTTCTTC. Its protein is CASSLGGASVQFF.

This clonotype was recorded many times. The genes are TRBV4-3 and TRBJ2-3, with D perhaps matching TRBD1 (5 bases). Trimming left V 2 bases short and J 4 bases short, with 13 bases between. The V gene's germline CDR1 is LGHNA and CDR2 YSLEER. The CDR3 is 15 amino acids. In DNA form, the CDR3 reads TGCGCCAGCAGCCAAAGAGGCAGGGCGGCAGATACGCAGTATTTT. This encodes CASSQRGRAADTQYF.

Ten or more counts support this clonotype. The V and J genes are TRBV28 and TRBJ1-1; D is unclear. The CDR3 sequence is 11 residues long. The germline V gene encodes CDR1 MDHEN and CDR2 SYDVKM. V was cut by 6 bases and J by 5 bases, with 7 bases left in between. The CDR3 nucleotides read TGTGCCAGCAGCCAGAGTACTGAAGCTTTCTTT. Protein sequence: CASSQSTEAFF.

Many counts were recorded for this clonotype. The rearrangement uses TRBV3-1 and TRBJ2-1; D gene uncertain. CDR3 length equals 16 residues. With 1 base removed from V and 4 bases from J, the gap between germline ends came to 14 bases. Germline lookup yields CDR1 LGHDT and CDR2 YNNKEL (reference sequence). The CDR3 protein is CASSQVISSFYNEQFF. CDR3 in DNA: TGTGCCAGCAGCCAAGTAATTTCTTCCTTTTACAATGAGCAGTTCTTC.

This clonotype appeared many times. The chain recombines TRBV6-5 with TRBJ2-5; 10 bases match TRBD2. Germline trimming cut 6 bases from V and 4 bases from J; bases unmatched to any gene: 8. The CDR3 length is 15 residues. CDR1 is MNHEY, CDR2 SVGAGI, per germline. The CDR3 reads CASSTPRLAGETQYF. As DNA, the CDR3 is TGTGCCAGCAGCACCCCCAGACTAGCGGGAGAGACCCAGTACTTC.